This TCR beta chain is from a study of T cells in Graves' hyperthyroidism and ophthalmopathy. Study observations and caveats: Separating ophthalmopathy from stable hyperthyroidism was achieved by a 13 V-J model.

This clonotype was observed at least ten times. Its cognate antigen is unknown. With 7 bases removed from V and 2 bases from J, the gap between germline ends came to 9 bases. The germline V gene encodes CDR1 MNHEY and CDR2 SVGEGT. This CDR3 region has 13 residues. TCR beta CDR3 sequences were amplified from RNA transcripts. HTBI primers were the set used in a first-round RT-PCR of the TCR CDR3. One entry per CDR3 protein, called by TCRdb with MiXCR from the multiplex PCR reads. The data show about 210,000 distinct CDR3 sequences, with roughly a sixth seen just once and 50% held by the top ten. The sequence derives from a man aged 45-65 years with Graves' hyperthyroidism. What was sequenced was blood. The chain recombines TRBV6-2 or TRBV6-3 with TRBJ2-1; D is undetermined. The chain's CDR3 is CASMEWAYNEQFF. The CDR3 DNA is TGTGCCAGCATGGAGTGGGCCTACAATGAGCAGTTCTTC.